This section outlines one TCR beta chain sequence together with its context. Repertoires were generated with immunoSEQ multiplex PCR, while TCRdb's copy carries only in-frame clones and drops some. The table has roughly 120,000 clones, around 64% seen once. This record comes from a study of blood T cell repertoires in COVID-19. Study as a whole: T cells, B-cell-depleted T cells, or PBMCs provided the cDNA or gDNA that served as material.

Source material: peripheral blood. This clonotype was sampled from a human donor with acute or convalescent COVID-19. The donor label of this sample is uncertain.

CDR3 loop: CASSLFLAGGTGELFF. As DNA, the CDR3 is TGTGCCAGCAGTTTATTTCTAGCGGGGGGGACCGGGGAGCTGTTTTTT. The chain carries TRBV28 and TRBJ2-2; 12 bases are a match to TRBD2. CDR1 is MDHEN and CDR2 is SYDVKM in the germline V gene. V gave up 1 base and J gave up 5 bases; unmatched junction bases: 2. The CDR3 has 16 residues.